This T cell receptor beta chain originates from a study of blood T cell repertoires in COVID-19. Turning to the study itself: COVID-19 samples from acute and convalescent phases originated in the United States, Italy and Spain. T cells, B-cell-depleted T cells, or PBMCs supplied cDNA or gDNA.

Authors' data handling: Amplification with reference gene primers provided the estimates of nucleated cell counts. Using immunoSEQ multiplex PCR, the repertoire was profiled, and TCRdb retains in-frame clones only, with some absent. D and trimming were read from the DNA, whereas the V and J calls and clone size are those reported in that table. Of 290,000 or so clones listed, over 75% were seen once; the top ten hold 4.5% to 5.5%. Unmatched junction bases numbered 8, after V lost 4 bases and J lost 2 bases. The V gene's germline CDR1 is SGHRS and CDR2 YFSETQ. The CDR3 sequence is 16 residues long. What was sequenced was peripheral blood. This TCR derives from a man aged 50-59 years with active or convalescent COVID-19. The rearrangement uses TRBV5-1 and TRBJ2-2; 7 bases fit TRBD2. The CDR3 DNA reads as TGCGCCAGCAGCGACTTTATAGCGGGTAACACCGGGGAGCTGTTTTTT. This encodes CASSDFIAGNTGELFF. Supplemented by reference TRBV5-1 and TRBJ2-2, the full variable domain reads KAGVTQTPRYLIKTRGQQVTLSCSPISGHRSVSWYQQTPGQGLQFLFEYFSETQRNKGNFPGRFSGRQFSNSRSEMNVSTLELGDSALYLCASSDFIAGNTGELFFGEGSRLTVL.